The subject of this entry is one TCR beta chain. There is no known antigen for this receptor. No qualities accompany the bases; no much larger clone lies one base away. The CDR1 and CDR2 encoded by the germline V gene are SGDLS and YYNGEE. V lost 4 bases and J lost 1 base; the stretch between them is 11 bases long. Spanning cysteine to phenylalanine, the CDR3 consists of 14 amino acids. The CDR3 DNA has 42 bases and is translated from base 1. Read against the paper, the sample's time point label means: newly diagnosed GD, antithyroid drugs for less than 3 months. For both TCR sequencing and RNA sequencing, RNA was extracted from PBMCs in TRIzol. Graves' disease was diagnosed according to American Thyroid Association guidelines. Patients were recruited from an endocrinology department in Xi'an, China. Each patient gave approximately 8.8 milliliters of peripheral blood, collected in an EDTA anticoagulant tube. Ficoll Paque Plus density gradient separation was used to isolate PBMCs, and no further T cell sorting was performed. RNA quality was checked with an Agilent 2100 Bioanalyzer and agarose gel, and concentration with a NanoDrop 2000.

Libraries were constructed by multiplex PCR. TCRdb records Illumina HiSeq 4000 as the sequencer. iRepertoire HTBI primers and Arm-PCR amplification of CDR3 regions were used to construct TCR beta libraries. Before sequencing, the PCR products went through gel purification. Concerning the study's data processing: Gene usage analysis of CDR3 amino acid clonotypes relied on the approximately 62 TRBV and 14 TRBJ segments identified across samples. Filtered high-quality paired reads were merged into contigs using COPE and FqMerger. Contigs were aligned with BLAST to IMGT TRBV, TRBD and TRBJ reference genes, and CDR3 was defined per IMGT. Any clonotype with a frequency above 0.1% was classified as a highly expanded clone. Shannon entropy served as the measure of repertoire diversity, while the Gini coefficient captured V-J evenness. Clonotypes shared by more than one individual were considered public. In TCRdb, the public reads were trimmed at Q25 with fastp and aligned with MiXCR, with productive beta chains retained. Rows with a matching CDR3 protein are joined into one entry that keeps the most common DNA and genes. TCRdb's processing, not the authors', yielded these V and J calls. The sample profile shows more than 450,000 distinct CDR3 sequences; 15% to 20% of them were found once. The leading ten clones occupy more than 10% of the sample.

This sample is drawn from a study of regulatory T cells in long-lasting Graves disease (dated by TCRdb to the early 2020s). Notes on the research overall: Newly diagnosed Graves' disease patients had taken antithyroid drugs for less than 3 months. This study used TCR sequencing and RNA sequencing of peripheral blood to compare persistent Graves' disease patients against newly diagnosed Graves' disease patients. The study was registered as a clinical trial and conducted in China. TCR sequencing covered some 13 persistent and approximately 20 newly diagnosed Graves' disease patients, some 33 samples in total.

What the study reported, not specific to this receptor: The study examined only peripheral blood because the primary lesion, thyroid tissue, could not be accessed. Persistent disease showed preferential use of TRBV28, TRBJ1-2 and TRBJ2-5, whereas newly diagnosed disease favored TRBV20-1 and TRBJ2-1. Sequencing and analysis were restricted to the TCR beta chain. Patients with persistent disease shared more public clonotypes (about 3,000) than newly diagnosed patients did (966). Compared with newly diagnosed patients, persistent Graves' disease patients had lower TCR Shannon entropy and fewer highly expanded clones, which suggests clonal expansion. The authors noted that the small sample size was a limitation that may lower accuracy.

These records were also assigned to another study, of T cells in Graves' hyperthyroidism and ophthalmopathy. As described in the second report: Graves' hyperthyroidism was defined as stable when no progression to ophthalmopathy occurred over 18 months of follow-up. Hyperthyroidism patients were aged 18 to 65 years and newly diagnosed, with disease duration of less than 2 months. Any patient with an uncontrolled infection, another autoimmune disease, pregnancy or lactation was excluded. Diagnoses were established on the basis of clinical symptoms, serum thyroxine and TRAb, thyroid ultrasound, and orbital computed tomography. The first round of RT-PCR for the TCR CDR3 was performed with the HTBI primer set and the Qiagen OneStep RT-PCR kit. Most expanded thyroid clonotypes (frequency above 0.001) were also detected in blood, a finding suggesting that blood repertoires may reflect thyroid immune responses. Ophthalmopathy was separated from stable hyperthyroidism by a 13 V-J signature model, with over 85% sensitivity and about 84% specificity obtained in cross-validation and 80%/75% obtained in testing. In validation, progression to ophthalmopathy was predicted by the model with 55% to 71% sensitivity and 72% to 85% specificity, a median of around 6.5 months before onset. TCR V-J signatures able to tell the groups apart were searched for in a discovery cohort of 100 patients, of whom more than 40 had Graves' ophthalmopathy and about 60 had stable Graves' hyperthyroidism. An independent validation cohort of 18 to 20 hyperthyroidism patients and more than 15 patients who later progressed to ophthalmopathy tested prospective prediction of ophthalmopathy. The roughly 99 discovery patients were divided at random into training and test sets in a 7:3 ratio. In several Graves' hyperthyroidism patients, the study also compared T-cell repertoires from thyroid tissue with T-cell repertoires from blood. After blood sampling, hyperthyroidism patients were treated with methimazole at a starting dose of 30 mg daily, and ophthalmopathy patients were treated with high-dose intravenous methylprednisolone. Libraries were constructed in a second round of multiplex PCR, after which size selection and purification were performed. Paired-end sequencing of the libraries was performed with 100 bp reads on an Illumina HiSeq2000. SOAPnuke was used to process the raw data, removing reads that contained adapters or uncalled bases, had a mean Phred below 15, or lacked an exact match to the constant primer or identifier. COPE v1.2.5 was used to merge the high-quality paired reads, and each unique nucleotide sequence was defined as a clonotype. MiTCR v1.1 was used to align clonotypes to the IMGT TRBV, TRBD and TRBJ reference segments. Only V-J combinations with frequency above 0.0001, covering 99.2% of repertoires, were analysed. A TCS score was defined as the ratio of F50 (clonal expansion) to E x V (chaos), with BLOSUM62-based TCRdist applied between CDR3 peptides within each V-J. Welch's t-statistics and random forest reduced approximately 520 V-J features to 13, which were used in a naive Bayes classifier (R e1071). No statistical method was used to fix the sample size in advance, and group allocation was not hidden from the investigators. TCR Vbeta CDR3 sequencing of 130 to 150 peripheral blood samples (around 45 ophthalmopathy, 75 hyperthyroidism and approximately 17 progressor patients) is reported in the paper.

The sequence came from a man aged 40-49 years with Graves disease. Donor details come from another sample of the same person, matched by shared clones. This material consisted of peripheral blood mononuclear cells (PBMCs), taken at new diagnosis, from a patient treated with antithyroid drugs. This receptor chain uses TRBV9 and TRBJ2-5; the D gene is unclear. The nucleotide sequence reads TGTGCCAGCAGCCCGACTTACCGCCAAGAGACCCAGTACTTC. This encodes CASSPTYRQETQYF.